The T cell receptor beta chain under discussion was sequenced for a study of identifying expanded T cells in peripheral blood. During the collection period, no donor immune events like infections were recorded. The study's findings and limits: Differentially abundant clones: about 1.3 between replicates, about 15 at 2 to 3 weeks, around 20 at four. Across healthy donors, higher total template counts meant significantly greater approximately two-week count variance.

Generated by immunoSEQ multiplex PCR, the TCRdb table keeps only in-frame clones and is missing some. The table shows 110,000 or so clones, with approximately 90% occurring only once. Germline CDR1 is SGHTA and CDR2 is FQGNSA. This CDR3 has 14 residues. The V and J ends lost 5 bases and 0 bases respectively, with 10 bases between them. Remarks on this clone: Its specificity is not known.

This receptor was identified in a person aged 18 to 70 in good health. The chain has TRBV7-2 and TRBJ1-1; D is unresolved. The sequenced sample was blood. The CDR3 sequence is CASSGTGLNTEAFF. For the CDR3, the DNA is TGTGCCAGCAGCGGAACGGGGTTGAACACTGAAGCTTTCTTT.